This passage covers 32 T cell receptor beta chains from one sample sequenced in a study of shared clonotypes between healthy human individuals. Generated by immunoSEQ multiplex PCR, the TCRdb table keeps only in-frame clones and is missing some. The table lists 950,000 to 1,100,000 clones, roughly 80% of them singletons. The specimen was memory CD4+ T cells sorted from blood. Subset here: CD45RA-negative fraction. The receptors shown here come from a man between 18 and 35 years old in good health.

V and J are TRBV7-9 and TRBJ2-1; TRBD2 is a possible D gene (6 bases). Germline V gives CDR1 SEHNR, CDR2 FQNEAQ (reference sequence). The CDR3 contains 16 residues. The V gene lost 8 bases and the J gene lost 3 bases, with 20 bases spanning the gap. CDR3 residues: CASRGRRGLIYNEQFF. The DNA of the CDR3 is TGTGCCAGCCGCGGAAGGCGGGGCCTAATCTACAATGAGCAGTTCTTC.

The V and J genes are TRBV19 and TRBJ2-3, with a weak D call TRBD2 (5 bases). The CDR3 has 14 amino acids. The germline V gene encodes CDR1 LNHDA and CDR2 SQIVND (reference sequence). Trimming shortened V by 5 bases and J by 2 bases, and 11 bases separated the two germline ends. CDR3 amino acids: CASSSGILTDTQYF. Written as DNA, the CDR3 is TGTGCCAGTAGTTCCGGGATTCTCACAGATACGCAGTATTTT.

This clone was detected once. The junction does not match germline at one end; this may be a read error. Written as DNA, the CDR3 is TGTGCCAGCAGTTTTCCCCGGAAGCGAGCGGGGTCTCCGAGCTCCTACAATGGGCAGTTCTTC. It yields the protein CASSFPRKRAGSPSSYNGQFF. This sequence joins TRBV28 and TRBJ2-1; TRBD2 matches at 7 bases. The CDR3 covers 21 residues. Germline lookup yields CDR1 MDHEN and CDR2 SYDVKM.

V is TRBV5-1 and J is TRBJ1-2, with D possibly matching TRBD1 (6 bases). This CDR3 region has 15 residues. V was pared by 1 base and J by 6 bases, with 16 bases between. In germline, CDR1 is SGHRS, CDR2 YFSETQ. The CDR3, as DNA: TGCGCCAGCAGCTTGCGGGGGGCTCGGGAGGATGGCTACACCTTC. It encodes CASSLRGAREDGYTF.

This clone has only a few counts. CDR3 sequence: CASSSRATDTQYF. CDR3 nucleotide sequence: TGTGCCAGCAGCTCTCGGGCCACAGATACGCAGTATTTT. The V gene is TRBV7-2, the J gene TRBJ2-3; D is unclear. From germline, CDR1 is SGHTA and CDR2 FQGNSA. Trimming removed 4 bases at V and 2 bases at J, with 7 bases between. The CDR3 sequence is 13 residues long.

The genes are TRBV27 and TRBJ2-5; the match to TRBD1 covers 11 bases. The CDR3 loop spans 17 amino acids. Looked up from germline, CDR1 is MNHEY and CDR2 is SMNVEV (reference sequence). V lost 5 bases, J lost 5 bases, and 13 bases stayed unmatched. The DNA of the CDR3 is TGTGCCAGCAGTCGTACAGCTGGACAGGGGGCTCGGGAGACCCAGTACTTC. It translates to CASSRTAGQGARETQYF.

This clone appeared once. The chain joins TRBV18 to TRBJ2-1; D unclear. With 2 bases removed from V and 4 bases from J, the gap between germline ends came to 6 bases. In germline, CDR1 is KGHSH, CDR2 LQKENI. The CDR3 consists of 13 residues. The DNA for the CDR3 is TGTGCCAGCTCACCAGTCATGTACAATGAGCAGTTCTTC. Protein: CASSPVMYNEQFF.

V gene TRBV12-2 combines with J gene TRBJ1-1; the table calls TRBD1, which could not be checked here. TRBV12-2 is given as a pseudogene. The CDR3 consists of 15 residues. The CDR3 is CASRVDRGGLSEAFF. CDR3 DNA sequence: TGTGCAAGTCGCGTAGACAGGGGAGGACTTTCTGAAGCTTTCTTT.

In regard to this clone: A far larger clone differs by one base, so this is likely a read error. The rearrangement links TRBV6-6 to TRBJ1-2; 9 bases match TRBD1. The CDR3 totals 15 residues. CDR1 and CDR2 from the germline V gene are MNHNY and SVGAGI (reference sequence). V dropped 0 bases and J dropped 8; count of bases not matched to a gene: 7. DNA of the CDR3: TGTGCCAGCAGTTACTCGATCGGGACAGGGAAAGGCTACACCTTC. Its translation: CASSYSIGTGKGYTF.

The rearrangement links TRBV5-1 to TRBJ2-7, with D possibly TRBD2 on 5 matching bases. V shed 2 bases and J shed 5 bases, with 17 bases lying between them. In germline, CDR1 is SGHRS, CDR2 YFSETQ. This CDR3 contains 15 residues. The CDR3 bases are TGCGCCAGCAGCTTACTAGGACCCCCCGGCAACGAGCAGTACTTC. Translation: CASSLLGPPGNEQYF.

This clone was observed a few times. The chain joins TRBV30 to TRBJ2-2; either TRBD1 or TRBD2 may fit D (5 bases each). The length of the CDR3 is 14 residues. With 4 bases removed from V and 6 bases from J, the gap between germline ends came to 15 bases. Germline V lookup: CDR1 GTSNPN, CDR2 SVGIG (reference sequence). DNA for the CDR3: TGTGCCTGGAAACAATATCAGGGAGCCGGGGAGCTGTTTTTT. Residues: CAWKQYQGAGELFF.

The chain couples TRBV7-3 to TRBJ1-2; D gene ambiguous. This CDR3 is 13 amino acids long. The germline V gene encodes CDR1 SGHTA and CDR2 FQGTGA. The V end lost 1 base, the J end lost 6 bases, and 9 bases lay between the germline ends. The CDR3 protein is CASSLNGIDGYTF. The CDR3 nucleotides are TGTGCCAGCAGCTTAAACGGAATCGATGGCTACACCTTC.

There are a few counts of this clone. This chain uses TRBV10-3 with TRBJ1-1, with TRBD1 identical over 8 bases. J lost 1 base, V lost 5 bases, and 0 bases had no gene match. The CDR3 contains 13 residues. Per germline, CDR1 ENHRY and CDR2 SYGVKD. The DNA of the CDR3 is TGTGCCATCAGTACAGGGGGGAACACTGAAGCTTTCTTT. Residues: CAISTGGNTEAFF.

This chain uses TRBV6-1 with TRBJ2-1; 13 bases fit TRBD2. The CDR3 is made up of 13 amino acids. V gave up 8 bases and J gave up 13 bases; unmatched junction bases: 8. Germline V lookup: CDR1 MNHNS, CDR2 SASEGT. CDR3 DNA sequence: TGTGCCAGCCGGACTAGCGGGAGAGATACCCAGTTCTTC. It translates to CASRTSGRDTQFF.

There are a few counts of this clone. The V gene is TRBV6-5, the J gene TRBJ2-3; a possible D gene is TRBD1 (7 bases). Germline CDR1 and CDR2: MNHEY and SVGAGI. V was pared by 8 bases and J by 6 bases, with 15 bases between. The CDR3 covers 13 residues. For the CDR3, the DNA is TGTGCCAGCCAGCTGACAGGGAGGGATACGCAGTATTTT. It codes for CASQLTGRDTQYF.

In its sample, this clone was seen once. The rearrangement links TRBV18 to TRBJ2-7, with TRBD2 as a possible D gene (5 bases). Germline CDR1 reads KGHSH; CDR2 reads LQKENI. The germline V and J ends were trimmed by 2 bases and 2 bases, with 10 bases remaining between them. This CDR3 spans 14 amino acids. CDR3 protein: CASSPGSEAYEQYF. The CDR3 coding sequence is TGTGCCAGCTCACCAGGTAGCGAAGCCTACGAGCAGTACTTC.

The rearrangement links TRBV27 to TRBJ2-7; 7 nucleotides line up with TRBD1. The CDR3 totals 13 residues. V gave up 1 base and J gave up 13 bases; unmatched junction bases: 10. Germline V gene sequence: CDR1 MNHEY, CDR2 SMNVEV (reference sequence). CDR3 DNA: TGTGCCAGCAGTTTATGGGAGAAGGGGGCGGAATACTTC. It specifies CASSLWEKGAEYF.

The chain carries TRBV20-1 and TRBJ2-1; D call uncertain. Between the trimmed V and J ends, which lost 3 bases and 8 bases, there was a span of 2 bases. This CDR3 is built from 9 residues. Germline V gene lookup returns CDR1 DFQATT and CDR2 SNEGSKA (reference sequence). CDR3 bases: TGCAGTGCTAGTTATGAGCAGTTCTTC. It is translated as CSASYEQFF.

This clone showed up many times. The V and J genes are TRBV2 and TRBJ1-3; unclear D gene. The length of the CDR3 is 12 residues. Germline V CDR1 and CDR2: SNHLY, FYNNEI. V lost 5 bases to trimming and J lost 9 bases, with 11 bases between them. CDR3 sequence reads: CASSPGRGTIYF. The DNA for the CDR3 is TGTGCCAGCAGTCCCGGGCGCGGCACCATATATTTT.

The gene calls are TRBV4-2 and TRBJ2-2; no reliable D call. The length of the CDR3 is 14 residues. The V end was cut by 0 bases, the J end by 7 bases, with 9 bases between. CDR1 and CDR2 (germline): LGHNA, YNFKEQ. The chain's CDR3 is CASSQDLRRGELFF. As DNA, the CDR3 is TGTGCCAGCAGCCAAGATTTACGGCGCGGGGAGCTGTTTTTT.

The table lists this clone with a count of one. CDR3 loop: CASKVQGDTGELFF. The CDR3 DNA follows: TGTGCCAGCAAGGTCCAGGGTGACACCGGGGAGCTGTTTTTT. The chain couples TRBV6-5 to TRBJ2-2, with D maybe TRBD1 (5 bases). CDR1 is MNHEY, CDR2 SVGAGI, per germline. Between the trimmed V and J ends, which lost 7 bases and 3 bases, there was a span of 12 bases. CDR3 size: 14 residues.

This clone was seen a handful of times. As DNA, the CDR3 is TGTGCCACCCGTCGCGACAGGGGTACCTACGAGCAGTACTTC. This gives the protein CATRRDRGTYEQYF. The V call is TRBV2, the J call TRBJ2-7; 8 nucleotides agree with TRBD1. V shed 10 bases and J 2 bases; nucleotides not matched to a gene: 10. Germline V gives CDR1 SNHLY, CDR2 FYNNEI. There are 14 residues in the CDR3.

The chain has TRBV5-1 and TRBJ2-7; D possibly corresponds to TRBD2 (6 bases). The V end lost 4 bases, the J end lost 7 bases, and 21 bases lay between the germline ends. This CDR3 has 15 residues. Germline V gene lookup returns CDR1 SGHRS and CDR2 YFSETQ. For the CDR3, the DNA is TGCGCCAGCAGCGGCCGGGAGAGAGGGCTGAGGGAGCAGTACTTC. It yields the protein CASSGRERGLREQYF.

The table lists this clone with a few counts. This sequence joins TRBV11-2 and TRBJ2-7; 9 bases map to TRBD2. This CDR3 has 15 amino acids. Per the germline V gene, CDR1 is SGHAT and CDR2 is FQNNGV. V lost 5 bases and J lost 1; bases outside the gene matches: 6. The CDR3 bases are TGTGCCAGCAGCCTCACTAGCGGGCTATCCTACGAGCAGTACTTC. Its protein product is CASSLTSGLSYEQYF.

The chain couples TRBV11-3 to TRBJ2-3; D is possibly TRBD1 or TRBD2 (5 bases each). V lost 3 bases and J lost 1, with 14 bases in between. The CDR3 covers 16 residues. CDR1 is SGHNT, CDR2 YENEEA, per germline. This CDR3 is CASSFRDGAGTDTQYF. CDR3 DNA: TGTGCCAGCAGCTTCCGGGACGGCGCTGGCACAGATACGCAGTATTTT.

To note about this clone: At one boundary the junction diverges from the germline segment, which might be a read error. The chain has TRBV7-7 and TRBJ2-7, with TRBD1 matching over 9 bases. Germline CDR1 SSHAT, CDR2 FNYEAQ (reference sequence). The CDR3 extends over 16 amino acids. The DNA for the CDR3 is TGTGCTAGCAGCTTGCTCCGGGACAGGGACCGCTACGAGCAGTACTTC. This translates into CASSLLRDRDRYEQYF.

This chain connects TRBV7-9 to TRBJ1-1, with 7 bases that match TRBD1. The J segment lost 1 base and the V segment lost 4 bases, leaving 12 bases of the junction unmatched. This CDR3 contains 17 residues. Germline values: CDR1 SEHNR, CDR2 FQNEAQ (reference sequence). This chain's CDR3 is CASSSDTGAWTNTEAFF. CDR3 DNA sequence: TGTGCCAGCAGCTCAGATACAGGGGCTTGGACGAACACTGAAGCTTTCTTT.

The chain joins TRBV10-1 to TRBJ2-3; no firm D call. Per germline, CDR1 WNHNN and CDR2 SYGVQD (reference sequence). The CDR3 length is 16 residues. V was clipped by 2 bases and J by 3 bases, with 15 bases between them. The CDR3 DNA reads TGCGCCAGCAGTGAGAGTCTAAGGATGGGAACAGATACGCAGTATTTT. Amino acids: CASSESLRMGTDTQYF.

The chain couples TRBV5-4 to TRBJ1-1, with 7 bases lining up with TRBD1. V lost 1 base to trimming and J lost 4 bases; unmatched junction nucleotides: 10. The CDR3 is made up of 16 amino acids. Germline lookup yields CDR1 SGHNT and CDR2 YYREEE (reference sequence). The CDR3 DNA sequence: TGTGCCAGCAGCTTGCCGGGGACAGCGTTGAGCACTGAAGCTTTCTTT. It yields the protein CASSLPGTALSTEAFF.

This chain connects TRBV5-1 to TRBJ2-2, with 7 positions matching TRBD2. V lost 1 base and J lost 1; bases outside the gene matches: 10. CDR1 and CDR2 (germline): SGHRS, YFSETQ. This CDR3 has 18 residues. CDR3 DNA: TGCGCCAGCAGCTTGATCCCTGGTCTAGCGGTGAACACCGGGGAGCTGTTTTTT. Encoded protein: CASSLIPGLAVNTGELFF.

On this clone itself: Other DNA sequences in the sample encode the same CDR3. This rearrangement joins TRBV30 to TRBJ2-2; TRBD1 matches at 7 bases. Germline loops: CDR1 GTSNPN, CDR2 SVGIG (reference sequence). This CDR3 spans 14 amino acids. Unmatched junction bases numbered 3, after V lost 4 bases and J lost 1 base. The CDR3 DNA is TGTGCCTGGATACGACAGGGGAACACCGGGGAGCTGTTTTTT. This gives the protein CAWIRQGNTGELFF.

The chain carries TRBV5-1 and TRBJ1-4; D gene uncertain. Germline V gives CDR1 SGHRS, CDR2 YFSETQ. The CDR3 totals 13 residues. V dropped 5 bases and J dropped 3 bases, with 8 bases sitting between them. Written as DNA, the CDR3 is TGCGCCAGCAGTCGGGAGGCTAATGAAAAACTGTTTTTT. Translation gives CASSREANEKLFF.